Each of the 10 T cell receptor beta chains below was sequenced from the same sample in a study of T-cell reconstitution after alpha-beta-depleted transplantation in children (dated by TCRdb to about 2016). The sample's treatment or condition label, decoded: allogeneic hematopoietic cell transplantation with graft depleted of TCRalphabeta T cells and CD19 B cells. Preparation of the library involved PCR. The sequencer listed for this sample is Illumina HiSeq 2500. TCR library preparation used molecular barcoding, with unique molecular identifiers applied to normalize quantification of the TCRbeta repertoire. The public reads were reprocessed in TCRdb via fastp at Q25 and MiXCR, keeping in-frame beta chains. CDR3 protein duplicates are merged, each entry listing the most common genes and DNA. Present in this sample are about 440,000 distinct CDR3 sequences, about 40% of which were seen just once. 27% of the sample is in the top ten clones.

The sequences come from PBMCs, collected before TCRalphabeta/CD19-depleted stem cell transplant. The receptor set was obtained from a girl aged 2 to 9 with aplastic anemia, due to receive a stem cell transplant.

This clonotype was found many times. V is TRBV29-1 and J is TRBJ1-4, with TRBD1 identical over 8 bases. The CDR3 loop spans 13 amino acids. CDR1 is SQVTM and CDR2 is ANQGSEA in the germline V gene. V dropped 7 bases and J dropped 7; count of bases not matched to a gene: 8. As DNA, the CDR3 is TGCAGCGCAACCCTAGGACAGGGTGAAAAACTGTTTTTT. It is translated as CSATLGQGEKLFF.

In this sample, this clonotype turned up many times. The rearrangement joins TRBV7-9 to TRBJ2-7; D may correspond to TRBD1 or TRBD2 (5 bases each). The ends were cut back, 5 bases at V and 2 bases at J, with 13 bases in the middle. The CDR3 length is 14 residues. Germline V gene lookup returns CDR1 SEHNR and CDR2 FQNEAQ (reference sequence). In DNA, the CDR3 is TGTGCCAGCAGCCGGGACGGGCTAGCCTACGAGCAGTACTTC. Translated, it gives CASSRDGLAYEQYF.

The V gene is TRBV20-1, the J gene TRBJ2-3; D is unclear. The ends were cut back, 0 bases at V and 8 bases at J, with 12 bases in the middle. The CDR3 runs to 13 residues. CDR1 is DFQATT, CDR2 SNEGSKA, per germline (reference sequence). The CDR3 sequence: CSARDHGQVTQYF. Written as DNA, the CDR3 is TGCAGTGCTAGAGATCACGGCCAGGTTACGCAGTATTTT.

The chain recombines TRBV9 with TRBJ2-2, with TRBD2 identical over 11 bases. Germline V gene data show CDR1 as SGDLS and CDR2 as YYNGEE. CDR3 length: 18 residues. The trim removed 0 bases at V and 5 bases at J, leaving 9 bases unmatched. CDR3 in amino acids: CASSVAGGLAGGTGELFF. The CDR3 coding sequence is TGTGCCAGCAGCGTAGCAGGTGGGCTAGCGGGAGGAACCGGGGAGCTGTTTTTT. The whole variable domain, remainder taken from reference TRBV9 and TRBJ2-2, is DSGVTQTPKHLITATGQRVTLRCSPRSGDLSVYWYQQSLDQGLQFLIQYYNGEERAKGNILERFSAQQFPDLHSELNLSSLELGDSALYFCASSVAGGLAGGTGELFFGEGSRLTVL.

V gene TRBV20-1 combines with J gene TRBJ2-7, with 7 bases aligning to TRBD1. Trimming removed 5 bases from V and 3 bases from J; junction bases left unmatched: 7. The germline V gene has CDR1 DFQATT and CDR2 SNEGSKA (reference sequence). The length of the CDR3 is 13 residues. The CDR3 DNA reads as TGCAGTGCTCAACGACAGGGTAACTACGAGCAGTACTTC. Translated: CSAQRQGNYEQYF.

The chain uses TRBV10-3 and TRBJ2-7; 10 bases map to TRBD2. CDR3 size: 15 residues. V dropped 4 bases and J dropped 1; count of bases not matched to a gene: 4. Looked up from germline, CDR1 is ENHRY and CDR2 is SYGVKD. The CDR3 coding sequence is TGTGCCATCAGTGGTCTAGCGGGAGTATCCTACGAGCAGTACTTC. Translation gives CAISGLAGVSYEQYF.

The chain employs TRBV6-2 or TRBV6-3 and TRBJ2-1; D is unresolved. Trimming left V 8 bases short and J 5 bases short, with 13 bases between. The CDR3 covers 13 residues. Germline V gives CDR1 MNHEY, CDR2 SVGEGT. CDR3 in DNA: TGTGCCAGCTTAGGCAGGTATGACAATGAGCAGTTCTTC. It encodes CASLGRYDNEQFF.

CDR3 DNA sequence: TGCAGTGCTAGTTATCGGGGGTATGGCTACACCTTC. Encoded protein: CSASYRGYGYTF. This chain links TRBV20-1 with TRBJ1-2; TRBD1 is a possible D gene (5 bases). This CDR3 contains 12 residues. CDR1 and CDR2 from the germline V gene are DFQATT and SNEGSKA (reference sequence). V was trimmed by 3 bases and J by 5 bases, leaving 10 bases between them.

The CDR3 is CASKPGGTLGTEAFF. DNA for the CDR3: TGTGCCAGCAAACCTGGGGGGACCTTGGGCACTGAAGCTTTCTTT. The V and J genes are TRBV12-3 or TRBV12-4 and TRBJ1-1, with D tentatively TRBD1 (5 bases). The CDR3 consists of 15 residues. V was shortened by 7 bases and J by 4 bases, with 19 bases between the two germline ends.

The rearrangement uses TRBV7-2 and TRBJ2-1; TRBD2 aligns across 10 bases. Germline V gene lookup returns CDR1 SGHTA and CDR2 FQGNSA. The CDR3 totals 18 residues. The V and J ends lost 0 bases and 2 bases, in that order; junction bases with no gene match: 7. The CDR3 sequence is CASSLAPKAGGPYNEQFF. The CDR3 DNA sequence: TGTGCCAGCAGCTTAGCGCCGAAAGCGGGGGGGCCCTACAATGAGCAGTTCTTC. Looking up the rest from reference TRBV7-2 and TRBJ2-1 gives the full variable domain: GAGVSQSPSNKVTEKGKDVELRCDPISGHTALYWYRQSLGQGLEFLIYFQGNSAPDKSGLPSDRFSAERTGGSVSTLTIQRTQQEDSAVYLCASSLAPKAGGPYNEQFFGPGTRLTVL.